This entry lists 20 T cell receptor beta chains sequenced from one sample in a study of cytomegalovirus exposure and HLA in healthy donors (TCRdb year 2017). Receptor libraries were prepared by the immunoSEQ multiplex PCR assay. A mixture of 60 forward primers for TCR Vbeta segments and 13 reverse primers for TCR Jbeta segments was used in the multiplex PCR. As stored in TCRdb, this immuneACCESS dataset retains in-frame rearrangements with V and J assigned. A fraction of the clones does not appear; measured against another copy, unresolved V genes explain less than half of the discrepancy, and the remainder lacks a known reason. This sample is represented by 140,000 or so clones; around 80% of them were singletons. About 4.4% of the sample lies in the top ten. The specimen sequenced was PBMCs. These receptor sequences come from a man aged 40-49 years in good health and CMV-seronegative.

Worth noting for this clone: The same CDR3 is also encoded by other DNA sequences in this sample. The DNA for the CDR3 is TGCAGCGTTGAAAGGGGACAGAACTACGAGCAGTACTTC. Translation: CSVERGQNYEQYF. The chain couples TRBV29-1 to TRBJ2-7; TRBD1 matches at 7 bases. The junction had 4 bases not matched to a gene; V was cut back by 2 bases and J by 3 bases. Germline values: CDR1 SQVTM, CDR2 ANQGSEA. This CDR3 is 13 amino acids long.

The chain links TRBV28 to TRBJ2-6, with D maybe TRBD2 (6 bases). From germline, CDR1 is MDHEN and CDR2 SYDVKM. The CDR3 has 15 amino acids. The V end lost 3 bases, the J end lost 4 bases, and 10 bases lay between the germline ends. In DNA form, the CDR3 reads TGTGCCAGCAGTTTTGGTCGGGGGGGGGCCAACGTCCTGACTTTC. Amino acid sequence: CASSFGRGGANVLTF.

The chain recombines TRBV25-1 with TRBJ1-1, with TRBD1 identical over 10 bases. CDR3 size: 13 residues. V was clipped by 3 bases and J by 12 bases; unmatched bases: 7. CDR1 and CDR2 (germline): MGHDK, SYGVNS. This chain's CDR3 is CASSDGGGQGSFF. In DNA, the CDR3 is TGTGCCAGCAGTGATGGGGGGGGACAGGGGTCTTTCTTT. Full variable domain (outside the CDR3, taken from reference TRBV25-1 and TRBJ1-1): EADIYQTPRYLVIGTGKKITLECSQTMGHDKMYWYQQDPGMELHLIHYSYGVNSTEKGDLSSESTVSRIRTEHFPLTLESARPSHTSQYLCASSDGGGQGSFFGQGTRLTVV.

The chain combines TRBV6-4 with TRBJ2-1; 9 nucleotides match TRBD1. This CDR3 region has 13 residues. Germline CDR1 MRHNA, CDR2 SNTAGT. Trimming at V came to 6 bases and at J to 7 bases, leaving 4 bases not matched to a gene. CDR3 nucleotide sequence: TGTGCCAGCAGCCCAGACAGGGGGAATGAGCAGTTCTTC. Protein: CASSPDRGNEQFF.

V usage is TRBV18 and J usage is TRBJ2-2, with TRBD1 identical over 7 bases. CDR1 KGHSH and CDR2 LQKENI come from the germline V gene. V shed 6 bases and J 4 bases; nucleotides not matched to a gene: 8. The CDR3 has 15 amino acids. CDR3 loop: CASSPGTVLTGELFF. CDR3 nucleotides: TGTGCCAGCTCCCCCGGGACAGTACTCACCGGGGAGCTGTTTTTT.

This sequence joins TRBV7-8 and TRBJ1-6, with unresolved D. This CDR3 spans 12 amino acids. Germline V lookup: CDR1 SGHVS, CDR2 FQNEAQ. V shed 5 bases and J shed 10 bases, with 9 bases lying between them. This CDR3 reads CASSVGDSPLHF. The CDR3 nucleotides are TGTGCCAGCAGCGTCGGAGACTCACCCCTCCACTTT.

This clone has just a few counts. The chain combines TRBV10-1 with TRBJ1-5, with D hard to call. This CDR3 has 15 amino acids. Per the germline V gene, CDR1 is WNHNN and CDR2 is SYGVQD (reference sequence). V was pared by 6 bases and J by 5 bases, with 17 bases between. CDR3: CASREAGWWDQPQHF. The DNA for the CDR3 is TGCGCCAGCAGAGAGGCGGGGTGGTGGGATCAGCCCCAGCATTTT.

The sample holds one count of this clone. This chain's CDR3 is CASSIVSGGAQETQYF. For the CDR3, the DNA is TGTGCCAGTAGTATAGTTAGCGGGGGGGCCCAAGAGACCCAGTACTTC. The chain has TRBV19 and TRBJ2-5; TRBD2 matches at 11 bases. Trimming took 1 base from V and 1 from J; bases not matched to a gene: 2. CDR1 LNHDA and CDR2 SQIVND come from the germline V gene (reference sequence). This CDR3 comprises 16 residues.

The chain recombines TRBV13 with TRBJ2-4, with D possibly matching TRBD1 (6 bases). Trimming removed 5 bases from V and 5 bases from J, with 13 bases in between. CDR3 length: 14 residues. The germline CDR1 and CDR2 sequences are PRHDT and FYEKMQ (reference sequence). The CDR3 sequence: CASSQQGRENIQYF. Written as DNA, the CDR3 is TGTGCCAGCAGCCAGCAGGGGCGGGAAAACATTCAGTACTTC.

The DNA of the CDR3 is TGCGCCAGCAGCTTGGAGGGACTAGGTGAGACCCAGTACTTC. Protein product: CASSLEGLGETQYF. V is TRBV5-1 and J is TRBJ2-5; TRBD2 matches 8 bases. Germline CDR1 is SGHRS and CDR2 is YFSETQ. The CDR3 length is 14 residues. Trimming took 0 bases from V and 5 from J; bases not matched to a gene: 3.

J is TRBJ1-5 and V is TRBV28, with 12 bases aligning to TRBD1. Looked up from germline, CDR1 is MDHEN and CDR2 is SYDVKM. The CDR3 is 18 residues long. V dropped 5 bases and J dropped 1; count of bases not matched to a gene: 9. CDR3 sequence: CASSMGTGGFRSNQPQHF. CDR3 bases: TGTGCCAGCAGTATGGGGACAGGGGGCTTTAGGAGCAATCAGCCCCAGCATTTT. The variable domain in full, with the rest retrieved from reference TRBV28 and TRBJ1-5, is DVKVTQSSRYLVKRTGEKVFLECVQDMDHENMFWYRQDPGLGLRLIYFSYDVKMKEKGDIPEGYSVSREKKERFSLILESASTNQTSMYLCASSMGTGGFRSNQPQHFGDGTRLSIL.

A few counts support this clone. J is TRBJ2-6 and V is TRBV13, with a tentative D call TRBD1 (5 bases). Deletions cut 4 bases from V and 2 bases from J, with 9 bases between. Germline V gene data show CDR1 as PRHDT and CDR2 as FYEKMQ (reference sequence). The CDR3 contains 15 residues. The CDR3 DNA reads as TGTGCCAGCAGCTCTTGGGGCCCTGGGGCCAACGTCCTGACTTTC. Translated: CASSSWGPGANVLTF. The variable domain in full, completed from reference TRBV13 and TRBJ2-6, reads AAGVIQSPRHLIKEKRETATLKCYPIPRHDTVYWYQQGPGQDPQFLISFYEKMQSDKGSIPDRFSAQQFSDYHSELNMSSLELGDSALYFCASSSWGPGANVLTFGAGSRLTVL.

V and J are TRBV6-1 and TRBJ1-4, with D maybe TRBD1 (5 bases). V was pared by 2 bases and J by 3 bases, with 10 bases between. The CDR3 has 15 amino acids. In germline, CDR1 is MNHNS, CDR2 SASEGT. CDR3 amino acids: CASSELARANEKLFF. CDR3 DNA: TGTGCCAGCAGTGAATTGGCCAGGGCTAATGAAAAACTGTTTTTT.

The genes are TRBV19 and TRBJ1-4; a weak D match, TRBD1 (5 bases). The length of the CDR3 is 14 residues. Per germline, CDR1 LNHDA and CDR2 SQIVND (reference sequence). Trimming stripped 4 bases from V and 7 bases from J, with 13 bases between. The DNA of the CDR3 is TGTGCCAGTAGTAAACCAGGGTCTGGTGAAAAACTGTTTTTT. Protein sequence: CASSKPGSGEKLFF.

J is TRBJ1-5 and V is TRBV7-2, with TRBD1 as a possible D gene (5 bases). The ends were cut back, 5 bases at V and 9 bases at J, with 17 bases in the middle. The germline CDR1 and CDR2 sequences are SGHTA and FQGNSA. The CDR3 consists of 14 residues. CDR3 coding DNA: TGTGCCAGCAGCACCGACAGTTTGATCGGGCCCCAGCATTTT. It translates to CASSTDSLIGPQHF.

The rearrangement links TRBV6-5 to TRBJ2-3, with 9 nucleotides matching TRBD2. The CDR3 runs to 16 residues. The J segment lost 2 bases and the V segment lost 0 bases, leaving 3 bases of the junction unmatched. Germline CDR1 and CDR2: MNHEY and SVGAGI. The CDR3 region is CASSYSTGLATDTQYF. In nucleotides, the CDR3 is TGTGCCAGCAGTTACTCGACGGGACTAGCCACAGATACGCAGTATTTT.

The chain couples TRBV9 to TRBJ2-3, with D perhaps TRBD2 (5 bases). The CDR3 is made up of 15 amino acids. With 3 bases removed from V and 1 base from J, the gap between germline ends came to 12 bases. Germline CDR1 SGDLS, CDR2 YYNGEE. The CDR3 loop reads CASSGDRRGTDTQYF. CDR3 nucleotides: TGTGCCAGCAGCGGAGATCGGCGGGGCACAGATACGCAGTATTTT.

In this sample, this clone turned up once. V usage is TRBV25-1 and J usage is TRBJ1-3; weak D call: TRBD1 (5 bases). This CDR3 contains 16 residues. Trimming took 6 bases from V and 4 from J, leaving 19 bases between them. The germline V gene has CDR1 MGHDK and CDR2 SYGVNS. For the CDR3, the DNA is TGTGCCAGCAGCGACCCCCTCGGGGGGTCGGGAAACACCATATATTTT. This encodes CASSDPLGGSGNTIYF.

The rearrangement links TRBV9 to TRBJ2-6; D remains ambiguous. Germline V gene data show CDR1 as SGDLS and CDR2 as YYNGEE. The germline V and J ends were trimmed by 3 bases and 0 bases, with 7 bases remaining between them. The CDR3 covers 15 residues. The DNA of the CDR3 is TGTGCCAGCAGCGCAACAGCCTCTGGGGCCAACGTCCTGACTTTC. Its protein is CASSATASGANVLTF. Drawing the rest from reference TRBV9 and TRBJ2-6, the complete variable domain is DSGVTQTPKHLITATGQRVTLRCSPRSGDLSVYWYQQSLDQGLQFLIQYYNGEERAKGNILERFSAQQFPDLHSELNLSSLELGDSALYFCASSATASGANVLTFGAGSRLTVL.

The V gene is TRBV27, the J gene TRBJ2-3; possible D gene TRBD1, 6 bases. This CDR3 has 15 residues. Germline CDR1 reads MNHEY; CDR2 reads SMNVEV (reference sequence). V shed 4 bases and J shed 0 bases, with 11 bases lying between them. The CDR3 DNA sequence: TGTGCCAGCAGTTCCAGACAGGTTAGCACAGATACGCAGTATTTT. This encodes CASSSRQVSTDTQYF.